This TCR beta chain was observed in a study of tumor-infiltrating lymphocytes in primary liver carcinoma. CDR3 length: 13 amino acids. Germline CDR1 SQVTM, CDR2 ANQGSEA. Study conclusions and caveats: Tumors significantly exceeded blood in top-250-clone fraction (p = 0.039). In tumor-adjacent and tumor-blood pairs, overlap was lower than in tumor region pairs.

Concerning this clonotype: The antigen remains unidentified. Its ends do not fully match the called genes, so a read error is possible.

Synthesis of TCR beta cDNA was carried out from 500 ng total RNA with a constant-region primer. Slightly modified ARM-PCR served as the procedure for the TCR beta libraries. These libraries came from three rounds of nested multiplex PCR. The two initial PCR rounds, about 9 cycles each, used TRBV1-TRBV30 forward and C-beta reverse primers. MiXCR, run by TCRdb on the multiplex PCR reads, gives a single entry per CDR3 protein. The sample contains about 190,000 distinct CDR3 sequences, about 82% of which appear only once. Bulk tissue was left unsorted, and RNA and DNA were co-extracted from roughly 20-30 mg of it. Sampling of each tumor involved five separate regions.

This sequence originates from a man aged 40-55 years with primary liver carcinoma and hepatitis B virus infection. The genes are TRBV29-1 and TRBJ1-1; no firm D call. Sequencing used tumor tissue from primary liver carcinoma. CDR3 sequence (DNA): TGCAGCGCCGGGTACGGGCCGAACACCGAAGCTTTATTT. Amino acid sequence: CSAGYGPNTEALF.